This TCR beta chain came from a study of blood T cell repertoires in COVID-19 (dated by TCRdb to the early 2020s). Context from the whole study: Samples covering the acute and convalescent phases of COVID-19 were provided by collaborators in the United States, Italy and Spain. The material from the prospective study consisted of cDNA or gDNA derived from T cells, B-cell-depleted T cells, or PBMCs. Subjects who had been exposed to COVID-19, were actively infected with it, or had recovered from it provided the deeply sampled blood TCRbeta repertoires that made up the dataset. The repertoires were released in a freely available public database meant as a resource for research on the immune response to SARS-CoV-2. Samples came from the ongoing ImmuneRACE study (first 160 participants) plus 1,254 subjects from 6 global collaborators. The sample metadata nearly always contained a de-identified subject ID, COVID-19 status, age in years and sex. Where available, HLA class I and class II types were taken from metadata supplied by the sample provider and were not determined by assay-based typing.

Points on this clone: Its antigen remains unidentified. It has no much larger one-base neighbor in the sample; base qualities were not kept.

The immunoSEQ Assay, a bias-controlled multiplex PCR, was used to amplify TCRbeta CDR3 regions from genomic DNA. Per the original workflow: Within the assay, amplification of reference gene primers was used to estimate how many nucleated cells each sample contained. Sequence reads were collapsed and filtered to measure the absolute abundance of every unique TCRbeta CDR3 rearrangement. For each sample, productive Simpson clonality was calculated by taking the square root of Simpson's diversity index across productive rearrangements. TCRdb retrieved this table from immuneACCESS and kept in-frame rearrangements only. Not all clones are present; in checked studies, unresolved V genes account for under half, and no reason is known for the remainder. V and J calls and clone size follow that table, whereas D and trimming were derived from the DNA. The sample includes a few hundred thousand clones, with over 80% observed a single time. The top ten clonotypes cover about 5.4% of the sample.

Participants in the prospective study were enrolled through a virtual design, were aged about 18 to 90 years, and lived in roughly 26 United States geographic areas. In the prospective study, participants were assigned to cohorts based on the clinical history participants reported in a screening survey and a study questionnaire. ImmuneRACE Cohort 3 recovered participants were defined by two consecutive negative NP/OP PCR tests, healthcare professional clearance, or symptom resolution. In the prospective study, mobile phlebotomists collected whole blood, serum and a nasopharyngeal or oropharyngeal swab from each participant. Over a 2-month period, participants in the prospective study had the option of providing additional blood draws and questionnaires. Before DNA extraction, prospective study blood samples were shipped either frozen or at room temperature. The paper as a whole reports these results and caveats: How much clinical and demographic metadata was included differed by source and by participant, and the metadata was provided uncurated.

This TCR derives from a woman aged 45-59 years who had recovered from COVID-19. The source material was PBMCs or T cells enriched from blood (not recorded which).

DNA sequence: TGTGCCAGCAGCTTAGGGGACATAATCTACACCTTC. This sequence encodes CASSLGDIIYTF. The chain employs TRBV7-9 and TRBJ1-2; the D region possibly corresponds to TRBD1 (6 bases align). The CDR3 spans 12 residues, from the cysteine through the phenylalanine. The entry retains the CDR3 DNA only, 36 bases that are in frame from base 1. V and J are truncated by 1 base and 10 bases respectively, leaving an intervening sequence of 10 bases. The germline V gene (reference sequence) gives CDR1 as SEHNR and CDR2 as FQNEAQ.